The source of this TCR beta chain is a study of T-cell reconstitution after alpha-beta-depleted transplantation in children. Whole-study results and caveats: Several hundred expanded graft clones reportedly gave rise to the alpha-beta T cells present about two months after transplant. From surviving recipient T cells and thymic progenitors came the high day-60 TCRbeta diversity observed in some patients. T-cell numbers and diversity, one year after transplant, stemmed largely from T cells that were newly produced.

This clonotype showed up just a few times. Its matching antigen is unknown. Unique molecular identifiers were incorporated into the prepared TCRbeta library. One entry per CDR3 protein, called by TCRdb with MiXCR from the PCR reads. The data contain roughly 220,000 distinct CDR3 sequences, under 8.5% of them singletons. The specimen comprised PBMCs, mostly from graft donor cells, sampled 360 days after TCRalphabeta/CD19-depleted stem cell transplant. The receptor was derived from a male patient between 2 and 9 years old who had a stem cell transplant for acute myeloid leukemia, so the T cells may come from the graft donor.

CDR3 protein: CASSPQGAANYGYTF. CDR3 coding DNA: TGTGCCAGCAGTCCACAGGGGGCCGCTAACTATGGCTACACCTTC. J is TRBJ1-2 and V is TRBV12-3 or TRBV12-4; 9 bases fit TRBD1. The CDR3 consists of 15 residues. Unmatched junction bases numbered 4, after V lost 5 bases and J lost 0 bases.